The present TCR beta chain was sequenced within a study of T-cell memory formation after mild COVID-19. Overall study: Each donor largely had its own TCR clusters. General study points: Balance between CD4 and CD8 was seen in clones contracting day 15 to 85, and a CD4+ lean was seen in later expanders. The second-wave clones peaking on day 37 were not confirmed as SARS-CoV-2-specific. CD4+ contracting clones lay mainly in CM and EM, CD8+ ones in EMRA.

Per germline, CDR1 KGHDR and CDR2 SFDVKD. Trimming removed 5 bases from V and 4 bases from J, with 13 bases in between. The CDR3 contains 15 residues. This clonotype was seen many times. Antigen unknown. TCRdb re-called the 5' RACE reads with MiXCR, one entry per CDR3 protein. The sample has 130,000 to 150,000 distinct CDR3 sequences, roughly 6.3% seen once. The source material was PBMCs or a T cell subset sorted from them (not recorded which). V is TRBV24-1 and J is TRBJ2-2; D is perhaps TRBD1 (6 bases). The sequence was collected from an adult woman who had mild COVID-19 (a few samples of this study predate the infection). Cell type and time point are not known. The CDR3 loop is CATSGGQSVTGELFF. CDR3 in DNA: TGTGCCACCAGTGGGGGACAATCCGTCACCGGGGAGCTGTTTTTT.